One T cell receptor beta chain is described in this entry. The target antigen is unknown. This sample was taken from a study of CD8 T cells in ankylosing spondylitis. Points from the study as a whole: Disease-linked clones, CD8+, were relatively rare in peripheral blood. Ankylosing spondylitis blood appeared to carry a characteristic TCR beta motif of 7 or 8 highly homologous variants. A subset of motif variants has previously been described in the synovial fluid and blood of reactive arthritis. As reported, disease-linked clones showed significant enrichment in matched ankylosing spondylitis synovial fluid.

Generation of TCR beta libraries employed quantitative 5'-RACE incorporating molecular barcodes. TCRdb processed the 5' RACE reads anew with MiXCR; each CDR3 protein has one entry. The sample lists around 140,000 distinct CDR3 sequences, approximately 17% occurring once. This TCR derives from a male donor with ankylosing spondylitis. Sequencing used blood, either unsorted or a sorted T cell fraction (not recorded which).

As DNA, the CDR3 is TGCAGCGTTGTGGATCGCGGGGAGCTGTTTTTT. This codes for CSVVDRGELFF. The chain carries TRBV29-1 and TRBJ2-2; no clear D. This CDR3 has 11 amino acids. The V end was cut by 4 bases, the J end by 7 bases, with 7 bases between. Germline V gene sequence: CDR1 SQVTM, CDR2 ANQGSEA.